These 10 T cell receptor beta chains were all obtained from the same sample, sequenced in a study of OX40 agonist ivuxolimab in advanced cancers. Sequencing was performed with immunoSEQ multiplex PCR; in TCRdb, only in-frame clones are kept and a portion is missing. The sample lists some 42,000 clones; 82% were seen once. The input for sequencing was CD4+ or CD8+ T cells sorted from blood, taken in a trial of the OX40 agonist ivuxolimab. These receptors came from an adult with an advanced solid tumor such as melanoma, head and neck, liver or kidney cancer.

This chain joins TRBV30 and TRBJ2-3, with D possibly matching TRBD1 (5 bases). Trimming stripped 0 bases from V and 4 bases from J, with 14 bases between. This CDR3 is built from 15 residues. Germline values: CDR1 GTSNPN, CDR2 SVGIG (reference sequence). The CDR3 loop reads CAWSVRSGWADTQYF. CDR3 DNA sequence: TGTGCCTGGAGTGTAAGATCAGGGTGGGCAGATACGCAGTATTTT.

This chain links TRBV5-4 with TRBJ2-3; 7 nucleotides agree with TRBD2. The CDR3 totals 15 residues. Germline values: CDR1 SGHNT, CDR2 YYREEE (reference sequence). V lost 4 bases and J lost 3; bases outside the gene matches: 8. DNA for the CDR3: TGTGCCAGCAGCGGGGGGGAATTAAGGACAGATACGCAGTATTTT. Translating gives CASSGGELRTDTQYF.

V gene TRBV15 combines with J gene TRBJ2-5; possible D gene TRBD1, 6 bases. CDR3 length: 13 residues. Per the germline V gene, CDR1 is LNHNV and CDR2 is YYDKDF (reference sequence). V lost 10 bases and J 4 bases, leaving 16 bases between the germline ends. The CDR3 nucleotides read TGTGCCATTCGCGAGCCAGGGGCAGAGACCCAGTACTTC. The encoded protein is CAIREPGAETQYF.

The chain combines TRBV6-6 with TRBJ1-5; D is ambiguous. The CDR3 has 14 residues. Germline CDR1 and CDR2: MNHNY and SVGAGI (reference sequence). Trimming took 7 bases from V and 3 from J, leaving 13 bases between them. The CDR3 sequence: CASISRKANQPQHF. CDR3 sequence (DNA): TGTGCCAGCATCTCCAGGAAGGCCAATCAGCCCCAGCATTTT.

This clone appeared a few times. This chain connects TRBV10-1 to TRBJ2-7; perhaps TRBD2 as D (5 bases). The CDR3 is 14 residues long. Trimming removed 2 bases at V and 3 bases at J, with 11 bases between. CDR1 WNHNN and CDR2 SYGVQD come from the germline V gene (reference sequence). The CDR3 nucleotides are TGCGCCAGCAGTGAGGAAGGTCGGGACTACGAGCAGTACTTC. Protein sequence: CASSEEGRDYEQYF.

In regard to this clone: Other DNA sequences of this sample code for an identical CDR3. The V gene is TRBV2, the J gene TRBJ2-7, with 10 bases that match TRBD2. The CDR3 totals 15 residues. The ends lost 4 bases at V and 7 bases at J; junction bases unmatched: 10. Germline CDR1 and CDR2: SNHLY and FYNNEI. CDR3 residues: CASSGASGRAREQYF. In DNA, the CDR3 is TGTGCCAGCAGTGGGGCAAGCGGGAGGGCCAGGGAGCAGTACTTC.

The chain combines TRBV27 with TRBJ1-4, with no clear D. Germline V gene lookup returns CDR1 MNHEY and CDR2 SMNVEV (reference sequence). Deletions cut 5 bases from V and 0 bases from J, with 19 bases between. This CDR3 spans 18 amino acids. CDR3 amino acids: CASSNEPVGRTTNEKLFF. CDR3 in DNA: TGTGCCAGCAGTAATGAACCGGTTGGGCGAACAACTAATGAAAAACTGTTTTTT.

CDR3 sequence: CASSLAGRPQETQYF. Here the CDR3 DNA reads TGTGCCAGCAGTTTGGCGGGGAGGCCTCAAGAGACCCAGTACTTC. The V call is TRBV28, the J call TRBJ2-5; the D gene is possibly TRBD2 (6 bases). The CDR3 runs 15 residues. The germline V and J ends were trimmed by 3 bases and 2 bases, with 13 bases remaining between them. Germline CDR1 MDHEN, CDR2 SYDVKM.

The chain couples TRBV4-3 to TRBJ2-2; D unresolved. The CDR3 totals 17 residues. Germline V gene lookup returns CDR1 LGHNA and CDR2 YSLEER. V shed 1 base and J shed 3 bases, with 15 bases lying between them. The CDR3 region has the DNA TGCGCCAGCAGCCAAGGTCGGGTGGAAACGTACACCGGGGAGCTGTTTTTT. Translated, it gives CASSQGRVETYTGELFF.

The chain has TRBV12-5 and TRBJ1-1; TRBD1 is a possible D gene (6 bases). Germline V gives CDR1 LGHNT, CDR2 FRNRAP. CDR3 size: 18 residues. V was clipped by 2 bases and J by 0 bases, with 19 bases between them. The CDR3 sequence: CASGLFTGNGRVNTEAFF. In DNA, the CDR3 is TGTGCTAGTGGTTTGTTCACAGGGAACGGGCGGGTGAACACTGAAGCTTTCTTT.